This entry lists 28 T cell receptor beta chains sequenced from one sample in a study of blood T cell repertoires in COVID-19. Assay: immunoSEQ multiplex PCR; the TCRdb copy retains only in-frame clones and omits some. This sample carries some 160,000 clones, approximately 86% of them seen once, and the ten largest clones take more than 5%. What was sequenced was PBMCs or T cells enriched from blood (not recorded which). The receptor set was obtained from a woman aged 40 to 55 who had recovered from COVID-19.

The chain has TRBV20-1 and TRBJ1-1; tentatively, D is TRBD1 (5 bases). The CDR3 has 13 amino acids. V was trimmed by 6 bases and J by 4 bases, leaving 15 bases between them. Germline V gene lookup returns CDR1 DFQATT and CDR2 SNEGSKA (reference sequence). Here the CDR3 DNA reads TGCAGTGCCAGTCAGGGAGGGAGCACTGAAGCTTTCTTT. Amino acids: CSASQGGSTEAFF.

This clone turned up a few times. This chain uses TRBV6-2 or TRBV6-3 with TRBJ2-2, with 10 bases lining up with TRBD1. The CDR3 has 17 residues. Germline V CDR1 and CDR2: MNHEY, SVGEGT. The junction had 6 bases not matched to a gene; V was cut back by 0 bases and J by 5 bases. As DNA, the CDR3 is TGTGCCAGCAGTTACTCGACAGGGGGCACCATGACCGGGGAGCTGTTTTTT. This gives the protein CASSYSTGGTMTGELFF.

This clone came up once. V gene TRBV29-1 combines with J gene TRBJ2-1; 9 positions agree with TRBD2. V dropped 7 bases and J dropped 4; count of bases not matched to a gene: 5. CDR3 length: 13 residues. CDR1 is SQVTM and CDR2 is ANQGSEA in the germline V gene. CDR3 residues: CSGRLAEYNEQFF. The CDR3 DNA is TGCAGCGGGCGACTAGCGGAGTACAATGAGCAGTTCTTC.

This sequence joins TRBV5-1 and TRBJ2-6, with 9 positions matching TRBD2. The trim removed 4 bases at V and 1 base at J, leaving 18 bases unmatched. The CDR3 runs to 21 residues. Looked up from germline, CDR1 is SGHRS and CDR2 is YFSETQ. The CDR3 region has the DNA TGCGCCAGCAGCCCGGCGGGAGGGCCAATCGGCGTTTCTTCTGGGGCCAACGTCCTGACTTTC. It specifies CASSPAGGPIGVSSGANVLTF.

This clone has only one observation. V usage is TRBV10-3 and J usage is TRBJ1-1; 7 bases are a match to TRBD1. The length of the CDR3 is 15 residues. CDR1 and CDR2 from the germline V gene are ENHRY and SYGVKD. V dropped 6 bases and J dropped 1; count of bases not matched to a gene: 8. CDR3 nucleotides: TGTGCCATCAGGGAAGACGGACAGGAGAACACTGAAGCTTTCTTT. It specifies CAIREDGQENTEAFF.

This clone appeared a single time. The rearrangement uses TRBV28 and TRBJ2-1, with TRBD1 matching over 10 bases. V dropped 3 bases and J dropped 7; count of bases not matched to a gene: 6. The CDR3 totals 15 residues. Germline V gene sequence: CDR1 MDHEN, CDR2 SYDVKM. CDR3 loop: CASSFRDRGGNEQFF. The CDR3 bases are TGTGCCAGCAGTTTCCGGGACAGGGGAGGTAATGAGCAGTTCTTC.

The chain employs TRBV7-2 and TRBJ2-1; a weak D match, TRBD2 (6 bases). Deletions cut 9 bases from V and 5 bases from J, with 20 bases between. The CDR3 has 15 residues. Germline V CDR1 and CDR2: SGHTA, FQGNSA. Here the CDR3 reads CASTTRGAPNNEQFF. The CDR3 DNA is TGTGCCAGTACAACTCGCGGGGCGCCTAACAATGAGCAGTTCTTC.

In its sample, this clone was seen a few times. The CDR3: CASTETRQGYVHYGYTF. CDR3 coding DNA: TGTGCCAGTACCGAAACCAGACAGGGGTATGTTCATTATGGCTACACCTTC. The genes are TRBV19 and TRBJ1-2, with TRBD1 identical over 8 bases. The CDR3 sequence is 17 residues long. Trimming took 7 bases from V and 5 from J; bases not matched to a gene: 18. CDR1 LNHDA and CDR2 SQIVND come from the germline V gene (reference sequence).

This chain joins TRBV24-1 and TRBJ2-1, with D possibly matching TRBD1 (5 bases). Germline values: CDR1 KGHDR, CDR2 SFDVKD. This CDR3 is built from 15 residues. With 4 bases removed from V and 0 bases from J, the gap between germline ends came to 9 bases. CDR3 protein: CATSEPGISYNEQFF. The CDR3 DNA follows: TGTGCCACCAGTGAGCCAGGGATCTCCTACAATGAGCAGTTCTTC.

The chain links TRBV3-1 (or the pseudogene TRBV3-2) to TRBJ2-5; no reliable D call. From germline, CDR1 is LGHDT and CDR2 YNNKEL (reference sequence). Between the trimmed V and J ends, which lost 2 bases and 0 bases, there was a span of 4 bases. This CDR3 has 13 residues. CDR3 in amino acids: CASSQNYQETQYF. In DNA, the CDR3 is TGTGCCAGCAGCCAAAACTACCAAGAGACCCAGTACTTC.

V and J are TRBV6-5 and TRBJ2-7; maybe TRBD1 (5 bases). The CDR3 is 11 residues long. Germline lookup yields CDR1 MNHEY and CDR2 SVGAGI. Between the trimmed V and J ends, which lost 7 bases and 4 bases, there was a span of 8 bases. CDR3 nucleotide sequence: TGTGCCAGCATCAGGGATTACGAGCAGTACTTC. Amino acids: CASIRDYEQYF.

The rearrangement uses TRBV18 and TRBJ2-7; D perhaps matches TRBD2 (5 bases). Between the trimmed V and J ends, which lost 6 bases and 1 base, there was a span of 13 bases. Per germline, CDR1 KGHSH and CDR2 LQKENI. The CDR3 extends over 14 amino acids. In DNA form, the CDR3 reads TGTGCCAGCTCCTCGGGATCGGGATCCTACGAGCAGTACTTC. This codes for CASSSGSGSYEQYF.

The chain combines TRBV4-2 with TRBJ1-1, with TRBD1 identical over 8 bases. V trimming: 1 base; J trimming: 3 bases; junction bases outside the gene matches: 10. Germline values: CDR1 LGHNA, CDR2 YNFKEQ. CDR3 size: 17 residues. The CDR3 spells CASSQVPGGGLDTEAFF. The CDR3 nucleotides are TGTGCCAGCAGCCAAGTCCCAGGGGGCGGCTTGGACACTGAAGCTTTCTTT.

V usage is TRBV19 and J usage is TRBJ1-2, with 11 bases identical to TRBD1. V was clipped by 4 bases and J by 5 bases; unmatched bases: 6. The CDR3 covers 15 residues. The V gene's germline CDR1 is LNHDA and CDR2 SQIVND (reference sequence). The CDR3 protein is CASSTPGQGGYGYTF. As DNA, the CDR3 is TGTGCCAGTAGTACCCCGGGACAGGGGGGGTATGGCTACACCTTC. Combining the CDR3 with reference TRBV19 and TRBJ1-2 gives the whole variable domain DGGITQSPKYLFRKEGQNVTLSCEQNLNHDAMYWYRQDPGQGLRLIYYSQIVNDFQKGDIAEGYSVSREKKESFPLTVTSAQKNPTAFYLCASSTPGQGGYGYTFGSGTRLTVV.

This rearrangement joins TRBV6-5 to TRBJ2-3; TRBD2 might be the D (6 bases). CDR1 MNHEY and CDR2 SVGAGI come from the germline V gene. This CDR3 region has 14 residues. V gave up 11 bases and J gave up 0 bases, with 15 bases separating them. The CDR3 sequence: CALSGFTSTDTQYF. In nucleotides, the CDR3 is TGTGCCCTGAGCGGGTTTACTAGCACAGATACGCAGTATTTT.

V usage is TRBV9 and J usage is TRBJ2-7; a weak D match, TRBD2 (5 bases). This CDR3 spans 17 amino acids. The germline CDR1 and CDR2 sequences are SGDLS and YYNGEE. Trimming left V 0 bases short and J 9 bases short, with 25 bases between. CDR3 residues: CASSVGNPWTQPEVQYF. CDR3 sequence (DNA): TGTGCCAGCAGCGTAGGGAACCCCTGGACTCAACCCGAGGTGCAGTACTTC.

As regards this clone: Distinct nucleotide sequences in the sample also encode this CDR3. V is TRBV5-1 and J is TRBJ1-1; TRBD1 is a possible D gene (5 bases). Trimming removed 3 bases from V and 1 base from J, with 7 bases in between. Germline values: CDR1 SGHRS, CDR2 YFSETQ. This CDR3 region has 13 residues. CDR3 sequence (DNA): TGCGCCAGCAGCTCAGGACAGAACACTGAAGCTTTCTTT. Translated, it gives CASSSGQNTEAFF.

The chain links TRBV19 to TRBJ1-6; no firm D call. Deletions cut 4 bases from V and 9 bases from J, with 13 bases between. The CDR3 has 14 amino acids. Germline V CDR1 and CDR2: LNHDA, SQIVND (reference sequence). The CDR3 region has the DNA TGTGCCAGTAGTAGTTCCCGGCGGGGTTCACCCCTCCACTTT. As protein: CASSSSRRGSPLHF.

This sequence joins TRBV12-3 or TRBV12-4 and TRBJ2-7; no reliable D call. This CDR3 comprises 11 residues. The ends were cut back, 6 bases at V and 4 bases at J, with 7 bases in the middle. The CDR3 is CASSPGYEQYF. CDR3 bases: TGTGCCAGCAGCCCCGGGTACGAGCAGTACTTC.

DNA of the CDR3: TGTGCCAGCAGCTGGGGATACAGGGGAAAAGGTTATAATTCACCCCTCCACTTT. This sequence encodes CASSWGYRGKGYNSPLHF. The J gene is TRBJ1-6, the V gene TRBV5-6, with 7 bases fitting TRBD1. Germline assignment: CDR1 SGHDT and CDR2 YYEEEE. The CDR3 is 18 residues long. The ends lost 3 bases at V and 4 bases at J; junction bases unmatched: 13.

The CDR3 region is CASSPTGGFYEQYF. CDR3 bases: TGTGCCAGCTCCCCCACGGGGGGTTTCTACGAGCAGTACTTC. The chain is built from TRBV6-5 and TRBJ2-7; 7 bases are shared with TRBD2. Unmatched junction bases numbered 10, after V lost 8 bases and J lost 3 bases. The V gene's germline CDR1 is MNHEY and CDR2 SVGAGI. The CDR3 runs to 14 residues.

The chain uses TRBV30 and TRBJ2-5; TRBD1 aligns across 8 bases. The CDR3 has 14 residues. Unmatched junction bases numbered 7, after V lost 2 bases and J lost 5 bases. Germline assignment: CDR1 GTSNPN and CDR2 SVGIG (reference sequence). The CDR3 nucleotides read TGTGCCTGGAGTAGACAGGGGATACGGGAGACCCAGTACTTC. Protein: CAWSRQGIRETQYF.

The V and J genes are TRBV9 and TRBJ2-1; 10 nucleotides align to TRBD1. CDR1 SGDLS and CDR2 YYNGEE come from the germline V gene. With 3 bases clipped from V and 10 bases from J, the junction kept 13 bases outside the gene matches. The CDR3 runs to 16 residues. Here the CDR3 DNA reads TGTGCCAGCAGCGCTCCGGGACAGGGGAGGGGAGGGGAGCAGTTCTTC. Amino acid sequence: CASSAPGQGRGGEQFF. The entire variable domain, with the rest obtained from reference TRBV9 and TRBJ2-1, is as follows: DSGVTQTPKHLITATGQRVTLRCSPRSGDLSVYWYQQSLDQGLQFLIQYYNGEERAKGNILERFSAQQFPDLHSELNLSSLELGDSALYFCASSAPGQGRGGEQFFGPGTRLTVL.

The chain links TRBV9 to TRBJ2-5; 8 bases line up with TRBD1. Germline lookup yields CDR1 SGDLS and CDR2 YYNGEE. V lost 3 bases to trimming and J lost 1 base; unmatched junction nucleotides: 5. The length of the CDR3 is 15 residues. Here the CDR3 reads CASSGGQGPQETQYF. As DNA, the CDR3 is TGTGCCAGCAGCGGAGGACAGGGCCCCCAAGAGACCCAGTACTTC. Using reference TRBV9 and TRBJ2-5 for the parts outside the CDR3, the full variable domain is DSGVTQTPKHLITATGQRVTLRCSPRSGDLSVYWYQQSLDQGLQFLIQYYNGEERAKGNILERFSAQQFPDLHSELNLSSLELGDSALYFCASSGGQGPQETQYFGPGTRLLVL.

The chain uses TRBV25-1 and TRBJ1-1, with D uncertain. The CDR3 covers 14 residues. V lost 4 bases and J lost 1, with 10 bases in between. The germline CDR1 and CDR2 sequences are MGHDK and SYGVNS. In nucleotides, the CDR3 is TGTGCCAGCAGTGCCTATCCAGGGAACACTGAAGCTTTCTTT. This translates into CASSAYPGNTEAFF.

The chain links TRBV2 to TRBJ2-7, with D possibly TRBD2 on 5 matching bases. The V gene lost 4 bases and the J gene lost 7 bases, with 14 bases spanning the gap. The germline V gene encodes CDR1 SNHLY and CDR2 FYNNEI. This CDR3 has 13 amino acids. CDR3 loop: CASSAGLTGEQYF. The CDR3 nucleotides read TGTGCCAGCAGTGCGGGTCTTACGGGGGAGCAGTACTTC.

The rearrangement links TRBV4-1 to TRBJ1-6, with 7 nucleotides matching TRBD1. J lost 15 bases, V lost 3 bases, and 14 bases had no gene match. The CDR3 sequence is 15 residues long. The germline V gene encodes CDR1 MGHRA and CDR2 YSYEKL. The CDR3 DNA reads TGCGCCAGCAGCCATACCTCGGACAGGTGGGTGGGCCTCCACTTT. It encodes CASSHTSDRWVGLHF.

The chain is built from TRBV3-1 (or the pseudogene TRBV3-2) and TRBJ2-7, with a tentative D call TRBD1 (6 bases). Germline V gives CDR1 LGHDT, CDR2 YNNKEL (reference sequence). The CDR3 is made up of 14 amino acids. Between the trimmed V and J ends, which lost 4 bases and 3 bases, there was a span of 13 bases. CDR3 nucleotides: TGTGCCAGCAGCCCCCGGACAGTGTACTACGAGCAGTACTTC. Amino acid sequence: CASSPRTVYYEQYF.